The 32 T cell receptor beta chains listed next were all sequenced from one sample in a study of blood T cell repertoires in COVID-19. Assay: immunoSEQ multiplex PCR; the TCRdb copy retains only in-frame clones and omits some. This sample yields 200,000 to 250,000 clones, of which 90% are seen a single time; approximately 15% belongs to the top ten. Sequenced material: PBMCs or T cells enriched from blood (not recorded which). Every receptor here comes from a man aged 25 to 40 who had been exposed to COVID-19.

J is TRBJ2-2 and V is TRBV6-1; 10 nucleotides line up with TRBD2. CDR3 length: 17 amino acids. Per germline, CDR1 MNHNS and CDR2 SASEGT. Unmatched junction bases numbered 12, after V lost 4 bases and J lost 7 bases. CDR3 in amino acids: CASSALSGGARNGELFF. The CDR3 nucleotides read TGTGCCAGCAGTGCCCTGAGCGGGGGGGCCAGAAACGGGGAGCTGTTTTTT.

This sequence joins TRBV30 and TRBJ1-2, with D unclear. CDR3 size: 13 residues. Germline assignment: CDR1 GTSNPN and CDR2 SVGIG (reference sequence). Trimming took off 0 bases at V and 4 bases at J, with 9 bases between the two ends. The CDR3: CAWSVEGFYGYTF. In DNA form, the CDR3 reads TGTGCCTGGAGTGTGGAGGGATTCTATGGCTACACCTTC.

The chain links TRBV5-4 to TRBJ1-2; 8 bases are shared with TRBD1. The V gene end was trimmed by 4 bases and the J gene end by 8 bases; junction bases not matched to a gene: 7. The CDR3 has 13 amino acids. Germline CDR1 SGHNT, CDR2 YYREEE (reference sequence). The DNA of the CDR3 is TGTGCCAGCAGCCCAGGTCAGGGGGCGGGCTACACCTTC. This sequence encodes CASSPGQGAGYTF.

The J gene is TRBJ1-2, the V gene TRBV19, with 7 bases fitting TRBD1. The CDR3 extends over 13 amino acids. The V gene's germline CDR1 is LNHDA and CDR2 SQIVND (reference sequence). Trimming removed 10 bases from V and 2 bases from J; junction bases left unmatched: 7. The CDR3 loop is CATEGAWNYGYTF. CDR3 bases: TGTGCCACCGAGGGGGCCTGGAACTATGGCTACACCTTC.

This sequence joins TRBV7-9 and TRBJ1-5; D is possibly TRBD1 (6 bases). Germline V lookup: CDR1 SEHNR, CDR2 FQNEAQ (reference sequence). The ends were cut back, 8 bases at V and 3 bases at J, with 11 bases in the middle. This CDR3 is built from 13 residues. The DNA of the CDR3 is TGTGCCAGCCACAACAGGGCCAATCAGCCCCAGCATTTT. Amino acid sequence: CASHNRANQPQHF. The complete variable domain, with remaining parts taken from reference TRBV7-9 and TRBJ1-5, reads DTGVSQNPRHKITKRGQNVTFRCDPISEHNRLYWYRQTLGQGPEFLTYFQNEAQLEKSRLLSDRFSAERPKGSFSTLEIQRTEQGDSAMYLCASHNRANQPQHFGDGTRLSIL.

Only one count was recorded for this clone. The chain couples TRBV7-9 to TRBJ1-2; D is unclear. The V gene's germline CDR1 is SEHNR and CDR2 FQNEAQ (reference sequence). V was pared by 1 base and J by 1 base, with 16 bases between. The length of the CDR3 is 17 residues. As DNA, the CDR3 is TGTGCCAGCAGCTTAGAGGGCCGACTAATAGTTAACTATGGCTACACCTTC. Translated, it gives CASSLEGRLIVNYGYTF.

The J gene is TRBJ1-5, the V gene TRBV30, with 12 bases that match TRBD1. Trimming at V came to 3 bases and at J to 6 bases, leaving 6 bases not matched to a gene. Germline V gives CDR1 GTSNPN, CDR2 SVGIG (reference sequence). This CDR3 spans 15 amino acids. CDR3 sequence reads: CAWSIGTGGSQPQHF. DNA for the CDR3: TGTGCCTGGAGCATCGGGACAGGGGGCAGTCAGCCCCAGCATTTT.

This sequence joins TRBV7-9 and TRBJ2-3, with 8 bases matching TRBD1. Germline loops: CDR1 SEHNR, CDR2 FQNEAQ (reference sequence). This CDR3 is built from 14 residues. V trimming: 5 bases; J trimming: 4 bases; junction bases outside the gene matches: 5. In DNA form, the CDR3 reads TGTGCCAGCAGCCCTGGACAGGGCGCAGATACGCAGTATTTT. Its translation is CASSPGQGADTQYF.

The chain is built from TRBV19 and TRBJ1-6, with TRBD1 as a possible D gene (5 bases). Germline V gives CDR1 LNHDA, CDR2 SQIVND (reference sequence). The CDR3 sequence is 14 residues long. V was shortened by 5 bases and J by 10 bases, with 15 bases between the two germline ends. In DNA, the CDR3 is TGTGCCAGTAGTCCCCGAAGGGGTGAGTCACCCCTCCACTTT. Amino acids: CASSPRRGESPLHF.

This chain uses TRBV5-1 with TRBJ1-3; TRBD1 matches 11 bases. V was clipped by 7 bases and J by 4 bases; unmatched bases: 1. There are 13 residues in the CDR3. In germline, CDR1 is SGHRS, CDR2 YFSETQ. CDR3 region: CASGQGAGNTIYF. CDR3 coding DNA: TGCGCCAGCGGACAGGGGGCAGGAAACACCATATATTTT.

The chain joins TRBV20-1 to TRBJ1-2, with D tentatively TRBD1 (5 bases). The CDR3 loop spans 11 amino acids. The V and J ends lost 6 bases and 8 bases respectively, with 13 bases between them. Looked up from germline, CDR1 is DFQATT and CDR2 is SNEGSKA (reference sequence). As DNA, the CDR3 is TGCAGTGCAACAGAGGGGAGGGGCTACACCTTC. This sequence encodes CSATEGRGYTF.

The V and J genes are TRBV7-9 and TRBJ2-1; a possible D gene is TRBD1 (7 bases). CDR1 SEHNR and CDR2 FQNEAQ come from the germline V gene (reference sequence). V was trimmed by 2 bases and J by 7 bases, leaving 18 bases between them. The CDR3 sequence is 16 residues long. CDR3 sequence: CASSLQGDRGGNEQFF. The CDR3 nucleotides are TGTGCCAGCAGCTTACAGGGGGACAGAGGGGGGAATGAGCAGTTCTTC.

The chain carries TRBV4-1 and TRBJ1-5, with a tentative D call TRBD1 (5 bases). This CDR3 is built from 18 residues. Germline V lookup: CDR1 MGHRA, CDR2 YSYEKL. Trimming stripped 0 bases from V and 1 base from J, with 16 bases between. CDR3 nucleotide sequence: TGCGCCAGCAGCCAAGATGAATTTGGGGCAGGGAGCAATCAGCCCCAGCATTTT. It codes for CASSQDEFGAGSNQPQHF.

The chain couples TRBV19 to TRBJ1-5, with D uncertain. The germline V and J ends were trimmed by 3 bases and 5 bases, with 8 bases remaining between them. Germline-derived CDR1 and CDR2 are LNHDA and SQIVND (reference sequence). There are 13 residues in the CDR3. CDR3 in amino acids: CASSIRVDQPQHF. CDR3 sequence (DNA): TGTGCCAGTAGTATCCGCGTTGATCAGCCCCAGCATTTT.

The V call is TRBV9, the J call TRBJ1-4, with TRBD1 identical over 10 bases. Germline V gene sequence: CDR1 SGDLS, CDR2 YYNGEE. CDR3 size: 15 residues. The V segment lost 2 bases and the J segment 8 bases; nucleotides outside the gene matches: 6. This CDR3 reads CASSVGTGAGEKLFF. The CDR3 bases are TGTGCCAGCAGCGTTGGGACAGGGGCTGGAGAAAAACTGTTTTTT.

This clone has a single count. The rearrangement joins TRBV30 to TRBJ1-3, with 7 positions matching TRBD1. Germline CDR1 reads GTSNPN; CDR2 reads SVGIG (reference sequence). After removal of 0 bases from V and 2 bases from J, the junction contained 1 base not matched to a gene. This CDR3 comprises 14 residues. CDR3 protein: CAWSVGGAGNTIYF. The CDR3 DNA reads TGTGCCTGGAGTGTAGGGGGCGCTGGAAACACCATATATTTT. Variable domain in full (rest from reference TRBV30 and TRBJ1-3): SQTIHQWPATLVQPVGSPLSLECTVEGTSNPNLYWYRQAAGRGLQLLFYSVGIGQISSEVPQNLSASRPQDRQFILSSKKLLLSDSGFYLCAWSVGGAGNTIYFGEGSWLTVV.

The CDR3 loop reads CASSLNLAGGPPSYNEQFF. CDR3 nucleotides: TGTGCCAGCAGCCTTAACCTAGCGGGGGGTCCGCCCTCCTACAATGAGCAGTTCTTC. This sequence joins TRBV3-1 (or the pseudogene TRBV3-2) and TRBJ2-1; 11 bases agree with TRBD2. The CDR3 is 19 amino acids. Trimming removed 4 bases from V and 0 bases from J; junction bases left unmatched: 11. CDR1 is LGHDT and CDR2 is YNNKEL in the germline V gene (reference sequence).

The chain combines TRBV3-1 (or the pseudogene TRBV3-2) with TRBJ1-2; D is uncertain. The V and J ends lost 2 bases and 2 bases respectively, with 9 bases between them. Germline V CDR1 and CDR2: LGHDT, YNNKEL (reference sequence). The length of the CDR3 is 14 residues. The CDR3 DNA follows: TGTGCCAGCAGCCAATTGGGTAGCAACTATGGCTACACCTTC. It encodes CASSQLGSNYGYTF.

This rearrangement joins TRBV29-1 to TRBJ1-2; D perhaps matches TRBD1 (5 bases). Trimming stripped 7 bases from V and 4 bases from J, with 16 bases between. This CDR3 has 13 amino acids. Germline lookup yields CDR1 SQVTM and CDR2 ANQGSEA. The CDR3 bases are TGCAGCGCCGGGGGTCCATCGACCTATGGCTACACCTTC. Translated, it gives CSAGGPSTYGYTF.

The DNA of the CDR3 is TGTGCCAGCTCAGGACAGATCAATCAGCCCCAGCATTTT. Protein: CASSGQINQPQHF. This rearrangement joins TRBV18 to TRBJ1-5, with TRBD1 as a possible D gene (6 bases). The length of the CDR3 is 13 residues. The V and J ends lost 5 bases and 3 bases respectively, with 8 bases between them. CDR1 is KGHSH, CDR2 LQKENI, per germline. The variable domain in full, completed from reference TRBV18 and TRBJ1-5, reads NAGVMQNPRHLVRRRGQEARLRCSPMKGHSHVYWYRQLPEEGLKFMVYLQKENIIDESGMPKERFSAEFPKEGPSILRIQQVVRGDSAAYFCASSGQINQPQHFGDGTRLSIL.

The V gene is TRBV27, the J gene TRBJ2-2; 7 bases are a match to TRBD2. From germline, CDR1 is MNHEY and CDR2 SMNVEV (reference sequence). V was clipped by 2 bases and J by 2 bases; unmatched bases: 17. The CDR3 is made up of 20 amino acids. CDR3 DNA sequence: TGTGCCAGCAGTTTACTCATCGGAGAAACGGGACTAACAAACACCGGGGAGCTGTTTTTT. It encodes CASSLLIGETGLTNTGELFF.

The chain joins TRBV5-6 to TRBJ1-5; TRBD1 is a possible D gene (6 bases). The ends were cut back, 0 bases at V and 5 bases at J, with 18 bases in the middle. Per the germline V gene, CDR1 is SGHDT and CDR2 is YYEEEE. The CDR3 extends over 17 amino acids. This CDR3 is CASSLALGGTLDQPQHF. Here the CDR3 DNA reads TGTGCCAGCAGCTTGGCCCTCGGGGGGACATTGGATCAGCCCCAGCATTTT.

The rearrangement links TRBV6-6 to TRBJ1-3; 7 nucleotides agree with TRBD1. V lost 8 bases and J lost 0; bases outside the gene matches: 7. CDR3 length: 15 amino acids. Germline CDR1 reads MNHNY; CDR2 reads SVGAGI (reference sequence). CDR3 in DNA: TGTGCCAGCTCGCGAACAGGGGTCTCTGGAAACACCATATATTTT. Residues: CASSRTGVSGNTIYF.

CDR3: CASSPHGGPYNSPLHF. The CDR3 region has the DNA TGTGCCAGCAGCCCACATGGTGGTCCTTATAATTCACCCCTCCACTTT. The chain carries TRBV7-2 and TRBJ1-6; D gene unclear. V lost 5 bases and J 4 bases, leaving 15 bases between the germline ends. Germline CDR1 and CDR2: SGHTA and FQGNSA. This CDR3 is 16 amino acids long.

A few counts support this clone. The V and J genes are TRBV19 and TRBJ1-5; 8 nucleotides match TRBD1. Germline V gene lookup returns CDR1 LNHDA and CDR2 SQIVND (reference sequence). This CDR3 contains 15 residues. V shed 7 bases, J shed 2 bases, and the junction held 7 bases outside the gene matches. CDR3 bases: TGTGCCAGTATCGACAGGGGCTCCCGCAATCAGCCCCAGCATTTT. The encoded protein is CASIDRGSRNQPQHF.

This chain uses TRBV28 with TRBJ1-5, with 7 bases fitting TRBD1. CDR3 size: 15 residues. The V segment lost 6 bases and the J segment 4 bases; nucleotides outside the gene matches: 9. Per germline, CDR1 MDHEN and CDR2 SYDVKM. As DNA, the CDR3 is TGTGCCAGCAGACCTCCGGGACAGAGAAATCAGCCCCAGCATTTT. Amino acid sequence: CASRPPGQRNQPQHF.

V gene TRBV25-1 combines with J gene TRBJ1-1; TRBD1 agrees at 10 bases. CDR3 length: 16 amino acids. J was trimmed by 7 bases and V by 1 base; bases with no gene match: 9. The germline V gene has CDR1 MGHDK and CDR2 SYGVNS. CDR3 sequence (DNA): TGTGCCAGCAGTGAATTCCGAGACAGGGGGCCGAATGAAGCTTTCTTT. Translating gives CASSEFRDRGPNEAFF.

The V gene is TRBV6-2 or TRBV6-3, the J gene TRBJ1-5, with D perhaps TRBD1 (5 bases). The germline V gene has CDR1 MNHEY and CDR2 SVGEGT. This CDR3 comprises 13 residues. V lost 2 bases, J lost 6 bases, and 8 bases lay in between. DNA for the CDR3: TGTGCCAGCAGTTACCCCCAGGGTCAGCCCCAGCATTTT. Its protein is CASSYPQGQPQHF.

The CDR3 sequence is CASSSSSRSYEQYF. Written as DNA, the CDR3 is TGTGCCAGCAGCTCTAGCAGTCGGTCCTACGAGCAGTACTTC. The genes are TRBV7-2 and TRBJ2-7; TRBD2 might be the D (5 bases). The germline CDR1 and CDR2 sequences are SGHTA and FQGNSA. The CDR3 sequence is 14 residues long. The germline V and J ends were trimmed by 4 bases and 1 base, with 11 bases remaining between them.

The chain uses TRBV19 and TRBJ1-2; the D gene is possibly TRBD1 (5 bases). CDR1 and CDR2 (germline): LNHDA, SQIVND (reference sequence). This CDR3 is 12 amino acids long. V dropped 5 bases and J dropped 8 bases, with 12 bases sitting between them. The DNA of the CDR3 is TGTGCCAGTAGTCCAGGGCCCAGAGGCTACACCTTC. Amino acid sequence: CASSPGPRGYTF.

The chain has TRBV10-3 and TRBJ1-3; D remains unclear. This CDR3 is 12 amino acids long. In germline, CDR1 is ENHRY, CDR2 SYGVKD. V lost 3 bases to trimming and J lost 8 bases, with 8 bases between them. The CDR3 region is CAISEFRDTIYF. CDR3 nucleotides: TGTGCCATCAGTGAATTTCGGGACACCATATATTTT.

This chain uses TRBV2 with TRBJ1-2; TRBD1 is a possible D gene (6 bases). The CDR3 length is 13 residues. The germline CDR1 and CDR2 sequences are SNHLY and FYNNEI. Trimming left V 6 bases short and J 5 bases short, with 13 bases between. The CDR3 coding sequence is TGTGCCAGCAGGGGGGCGGGCGCATATGGCTACACCTTC. Translation: CASRGAGAYGYTF.